This T cell receptor (beta chain) is drawn from a study of vaccination and CD4 T cells after COVID-19. Specified time point: late sampling 161 to 241 days after vaccination in three convalescent patients. Treatment given: roughly 10-day PBMC culture with coronavirus spike peptide pools or control peptides (ViraFEST assay). On this clonotype: Its antigen is not identified.

Cultured CD4+ T-cell DNA underwent Oncomine TCR Beta short-read sequencing. TCRdb re-analysed the PCR reads in MiXCR, keeping a single row per CDR3 protein. The sample carries about 17,000 distinct CDR3 sequences, roughly 50% recorded once. CDR3 length: 14 residues. Trimming took off 8 bases at V and 0 bases at J, with 11 bases between the two ends. Germline CDR1 reads MNHEY; CDR2 reads SMNVEV (reference sequence). The specimen comprised CD4+ T cells from blood, cultured in vitro, sampled about 7 months after SARS-CoV-2 vaccination. The receptor was isolated from a human donor who had recovered from COVID-19. The chain joins TRBV27 to TRBJ1-5, with a possible D match to TRBD1 (6 bases). CDR3 protein: CASPQGYSNQPQHF. The CDR3 DNA sequence: TGTGCCAGCCCACAGGGATATAGCAATCAGCCCCAGCATTTT.